This T cell receptor (beta chain) was sequenced in a study of blood T cell repertoires in COVID-19. Study details: The cDNA or gDNA used as material had been derived from T cells, B-cell-depleted T cells, or PBMCs.

Per the study methods: From reference gene primer amplification, estimates of nucleated cell counts were derived. Assay: immunoSEQ multiplex PCR; the TCRdb copy retains only in-frame clones and omits some. The V and J calls and the clone size are those of that table, but D and trimming were determined from the DNA. Among around 260,000 clones listed, roughly 85% were seen once. This CDR3 is built from 14 residues. CDR1 and CDR2 from the germline V gene are KGHSH and LQKENI. The V gene lost 3 bases and the J gene lost 7 bases, with 15 bases spanning the gap. Sequences were obtained from peripheral blood. The receptor comes from a human donor in a cohort sampled during active COVID-19. The J gene is TRBJ1-2, the V gene TRBV18, with D perhaps matching TRBD1 (5 bases). The DNA of the CDR3 is TGTGCCAGCTCACCGATTCAGGGCATACTTGGCTACACCTTC. Translated: CASSPIQGILGYTF. The full variable domain, its missing parts supplied by reference TRBV18 and TRBJ1-2, is NAGVMQNPRHLVRRRGQEARLRCSPMKGHSHVYWYRQLPEEGLKFMVYLQKENIIDESGMPKERFSAEFPKEGPSILRIQQVVRGDSAAYFCASSPIQGILGYTFGSGTRLTVV.